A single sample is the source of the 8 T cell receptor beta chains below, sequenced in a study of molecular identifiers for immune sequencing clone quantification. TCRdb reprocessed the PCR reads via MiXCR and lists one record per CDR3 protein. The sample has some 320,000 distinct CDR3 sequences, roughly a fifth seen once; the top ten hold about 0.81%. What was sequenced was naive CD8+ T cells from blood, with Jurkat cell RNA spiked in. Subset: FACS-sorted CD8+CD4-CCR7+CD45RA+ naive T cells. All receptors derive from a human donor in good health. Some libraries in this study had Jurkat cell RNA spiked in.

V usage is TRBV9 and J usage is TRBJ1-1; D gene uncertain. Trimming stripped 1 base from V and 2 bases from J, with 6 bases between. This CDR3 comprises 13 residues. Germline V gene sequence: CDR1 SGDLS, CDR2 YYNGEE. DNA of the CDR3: TGTGCCAGCAGCGTAACCACCAACACTGAAGCTTTCTTT. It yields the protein CASSVTTNTEAFF.

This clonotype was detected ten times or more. The CDR3 spells CSAIEDRDSYEQYF. CDR3 coding DNA: TGCAGTGCAATTGAGGACAGAGATTCCTACGAGCAGTACTTC. J is TRBJ2-7 and V is TRBV20-1, with D possibly matching TRBD1 (6 bases). CDR1 and CDR2 (germline): DFQATT, SNEGSKA (reference sequence). This CDR3 is built from 14 residues. Deletions cut 6 bases from V and 1 base from J, with 16 bases between.

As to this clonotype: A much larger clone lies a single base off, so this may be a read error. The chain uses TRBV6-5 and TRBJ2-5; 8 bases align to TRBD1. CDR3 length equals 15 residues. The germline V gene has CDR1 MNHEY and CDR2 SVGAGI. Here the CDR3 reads CASSYGGQVQETQHF. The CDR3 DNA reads TGTGCCAGCAGTTACGGGGGACAGGTGCAAGAGACCCAGCACTTC.

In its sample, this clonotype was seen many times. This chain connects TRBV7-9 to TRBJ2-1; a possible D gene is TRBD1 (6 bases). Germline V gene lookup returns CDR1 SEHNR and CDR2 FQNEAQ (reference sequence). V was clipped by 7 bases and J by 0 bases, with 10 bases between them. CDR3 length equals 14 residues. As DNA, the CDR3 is TGTGCCAGCATGGAGGACAGCTCCTACAATGAGCAGTTCTTC. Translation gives CASMEDSSYNEQFF. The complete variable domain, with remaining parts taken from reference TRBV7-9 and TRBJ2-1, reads DTGVSQNPRHKITKRGQNVTFRCDPISEHNRLYWYRQTLGQGPEFLTYFQNEAQLEKSRLLSDRFSAERPKGSFSTLEIQRTEQGDSAMYLCASMEDSSYNEQFFGPGTRLTVL.

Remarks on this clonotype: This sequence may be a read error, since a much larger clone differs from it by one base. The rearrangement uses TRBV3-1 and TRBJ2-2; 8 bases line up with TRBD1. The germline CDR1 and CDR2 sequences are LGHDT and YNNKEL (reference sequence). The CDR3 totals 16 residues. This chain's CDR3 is CANSQDLRQGPGELFF. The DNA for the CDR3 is TGTGCCAACAGCCAAGATTTGCGACAGGGGCCCGGGGAGCTGTTTTTT.

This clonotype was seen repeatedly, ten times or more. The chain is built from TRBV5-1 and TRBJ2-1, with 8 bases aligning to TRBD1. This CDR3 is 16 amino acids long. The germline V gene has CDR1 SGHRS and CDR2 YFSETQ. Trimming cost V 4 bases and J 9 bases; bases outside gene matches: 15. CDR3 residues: CASSPAVRRTGFEQFF. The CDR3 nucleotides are TGCGCCAGCAGCCCAGCGGTCCGAAGGACAGGGTTTGAGCAGTTCTTC.

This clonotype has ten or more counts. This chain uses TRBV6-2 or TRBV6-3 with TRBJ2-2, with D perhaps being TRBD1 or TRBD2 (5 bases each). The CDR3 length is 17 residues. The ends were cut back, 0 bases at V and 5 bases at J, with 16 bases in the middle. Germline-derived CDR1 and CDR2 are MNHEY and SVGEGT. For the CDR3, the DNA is TGTGCCAGCAGTTACTCTCCCGGGACCACGACGACCGGGGAGCTGTTTTTT. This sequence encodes CASSYSPGTTTTGELFF.

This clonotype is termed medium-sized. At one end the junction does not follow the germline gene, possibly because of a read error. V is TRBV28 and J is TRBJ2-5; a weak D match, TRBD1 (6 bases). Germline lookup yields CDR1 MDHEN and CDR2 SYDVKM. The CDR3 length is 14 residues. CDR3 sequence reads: CASTLTGTQGTQYF. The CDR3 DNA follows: TGTGCCAGCACCCTGACAGGAACCCAAGGGACCCAGTACTTC. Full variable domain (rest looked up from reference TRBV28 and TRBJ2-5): DVKVTQSSRYLVKRTGEKVFLECVQDMDHENMFWYRQDPGLGLRLIYFSYDVKMKEKGDIPEGYSVSREKKERFSLILESASTNQTSMYLCASTLTGTQGTQYFGPGTRLLVL.